Sequencing of this T cell receptor beta chain was carried out in a study of sequential checkpoint blockade in melanoma. In the study overall: After both sequences, patients received maintenance nivolumab.

The data were produced by immunoSEQ multiplex PCR, yet TCRdb's version contains in-frame clones alone and is incomplete. The table lists 8,500 to 10,000 clones, around 70% of them singletons. The CDR3 is 14 amino acids. Germline CDR1 and CDR2: MNHEY and SMNVEV (reference sequence). Between the trimmed V and J ends, which lost 2 bases and 1 base, there was a span of 8 bases. Treatment specified: randomized to nivolumab then ipilimumab (arm A) or the reverse (arm B). Live CD3+CD8+ CD19− CD56− cells were sorted from PBMCs. This sequence originates from a human donor with melanoma. The input for sequencing was CD8+ T cells sorted from blood (inferred from file names), taken from a patient given nivolumab and ipilimumab in sequence. The chain employs TRBV27 and TRBJ2-5, with D possibly being TRBD1 (5 bases). CDR3 nucleotide sequence: TGTGCCAGCAGTTTAGGACAATTCCAAGAGACCCAGTACTTC. It yields the protein CASSLGQFQETQYF.